This T cell receptor beta chain is drawn from a study of lymphopenia after photon versus proton radiotherapy. This clone was found once. The antigen is undetermined. Overall study findings and caveats: Better survival with proton therapy was suggested as possible, not demonstrated. A bigger post-nadir fall in TCR diversity correlated inversely with survival time in deceased patients. Proton therapy kept repertoires fairly stable, unlike photons, which gained effector/memory cells.

V lost 5 bases to trimming and J lost 0 bases; unmatched junction nucleotides: 6. The germline CDR1 and CDR2 sequences are MNHEY and SVGAGI. This CDR3 has 15 residues. The assay was immunoSEQ multiplex PCR, and TCRdb's table has in-frame clones only and misses some. The data contain approximately 30,000 clones, around 94% of them singletons. Source: peripheral blood, taken from a patient treated with photon-based radiotherapy. The TCR was taken from a woman aged 45-65 years with cholangiocarcinoma. The chain carries TRBV6-5 and TRBJ1-2; 7 positions match TRBD1. The CDR3 DNA follows: TGTGCCAGCAGTCCTTGGGACAGCACTAACTATGGCTACACCTTC. It translates to CASSPWDSTNYGYTF.